The T cell receptor beta chain under discussion was sequenced for a study of blood T cell repertoires in COVID-19. Assay: immunoSEQ multiplex PCR; the TCRdb copy retains only in-frame clones and omits some. The data hold about 270,000 clones, with about 76% observed a single time. CDR1 and CDR2 (germline): SNHLY, FYNNEI. The CDR3 is made up of 15 amino acids. J lost 4 bases, V lost 1 base, and 3 bases had no gene match. The sequencing sample was made of peripheral blood. The chain uses TRBV2 and TRBJ2-3; 9 positions agree with TRBD1. The clonotype was recovered from a woman aged 55-69 years with active or convalescent COVID-19. CDR3: CASSEGDRGADTQYF. CDR3 sequence (DNA): TGTGCCAGCAGTGAAGGAGACAGGGGGGCAGATACGCAGTATTTT.